This is a list of T cell receptor beta chains from one sample in a study of cytomegalovirus exposure and HLA in healthy donors. This table comes from immunoSEQ multiplex PCR, and its TCRdb copy is limited to in-frame clones, with some not included. The sample shows 140,000 or so clones, 9.4% of them seen only once. Input material: PBMCs. These receptors all come from a male donor in good health and CMV-seronegative. Each CDR3 is given with its conserved first and last residue.

v_call cdr3_aa
TRBV9 CASSVGGHSYNEQFF
TRBV10-3 CAISAGGGNTEAFF
TRBV28 CASSPGGNNYGYTF
TRBV28 CASSLVLKNTEAFF
TRBV29-1 CSSQPGTRTEAFF
TRBV7-2 CASSSLPRGSGGETQYF
TRBV7-3 CASRGGAYNEQFF
TRBV2 CASSEEGVRNGYTF
TRBV2 CASSGGSSSGANVLTF
TRBV28 CASSLRDTYSNQPQHF
TRBV11-2 CASSSTSGDEQYF
TRBV5-6 CASSFGISYEQYF
TRBV7-2 CASSFWTGNTGELFF
TRBV30 CAWTKTGIPTGNTIYF
TRBV19 CASSIAGTEAFF
TRBV5-1 CASTWGQGRKIENEKLFF
TRBV6-5 CASSPSGRFYGYTF
TRBV7-2 CASSFGRPGVDEQFF
TRBV2 CASSEYQARGQPQHF